This T cell receptor (beta chain) stems from a study of T cell responses to AZD1222 COVID-19 vaccine. Study-wide context: Timing groups of about 4 and about 12 weeks for second doses were pooled.

Using immunoSEQ multiplex PCR, the repertoire was profiled, and TCRdb retains in-frame clones only, with some absent. The sample lists around 200,000 clones; 88% were seen once. Germline assignment: CDR1 SGHNT and CDR2 YENEEA. V lost 4 bases to trimming and J lost 7 bases; unmatched junction nucleotides: 6. The CDR3 runs to 13 residues. The source material was peripheral blood, sampled on day 0 of AZD1222 vaccination. This clonotype originated in an adult in good health. This sequence joins TRBV11-3 and TRBJ1-1; 7 nucleotides line up with TRBD1. DNA for the CDR3: TGTGCCAGCAGCTACAGGGGTTTCGGTGAAGCTTTCTTT. Encoded protein: CASSYRGFGEAFF.